Sequencing of this T cell receptor beta chain was carried out in a study of T cells in localized non-small cell lung cancer. Data came from immunoSEQ multiplex PCR; TCRdb stores just in-frame clones and leaves some out. Here the sample spans about 24,000 clones, around 89% being singletons. By proportion, this clone is medium-sized. The antigen is undetermined. Study results and limitations: Without multi-region sequencing, intratumor heterogeneity could not be excluded. Among blood samples, higher T cell density accompanied longer overall survival. In adjacent lung appeared a median around 55 of the top 100 tumor clones.

The CDR3 spans 14 residues. The germline gives CDR1 SNHLY, CDR2 FYNNEI. Trimming shortened V by 4 bases and J by 4 bases, and 13 bases separated the two germline ends. This clonotype was obtained from a woman aged 40-69 years with stage III lung adenocarcinoma. The sequences come from peripheral blood mononuclear cells, collected before any cancer treatment. This rearrangement joins TRBV2 to TRBJ1-2; D remains ambiguous. Here the CDR3 DNA reads TGTGCCAGCAGTGTGGGCGGAGTTGGCTATGGCTACACCTTC. Its protein product is CASSVGGVGYGYTF.